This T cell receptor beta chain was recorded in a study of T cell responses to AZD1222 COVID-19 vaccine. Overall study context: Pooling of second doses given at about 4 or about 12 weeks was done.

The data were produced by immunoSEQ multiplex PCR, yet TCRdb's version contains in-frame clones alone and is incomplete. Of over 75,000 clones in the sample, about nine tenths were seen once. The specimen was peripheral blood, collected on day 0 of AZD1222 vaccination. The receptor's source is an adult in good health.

The CDR3 region has the DNA TGTGCCAGCAGCTTGGTGGGCAACAGGGGGGGAGCTAACTATGGCTACACCTTC. This sequence encodes CASSLVGNRGGANYGYTF. The V and J genes are TRBV5-4 and TRBJ1-2, with TRBD1 matching 8 bases. V trimming: 0 bases; J trimming: 0 bases; junction bases outside the gene matches: 10. CDR3 size: 18 residues. CDR1 and CDR2 from the germline V gene are SGHNT and YYREEE (reference sequence).